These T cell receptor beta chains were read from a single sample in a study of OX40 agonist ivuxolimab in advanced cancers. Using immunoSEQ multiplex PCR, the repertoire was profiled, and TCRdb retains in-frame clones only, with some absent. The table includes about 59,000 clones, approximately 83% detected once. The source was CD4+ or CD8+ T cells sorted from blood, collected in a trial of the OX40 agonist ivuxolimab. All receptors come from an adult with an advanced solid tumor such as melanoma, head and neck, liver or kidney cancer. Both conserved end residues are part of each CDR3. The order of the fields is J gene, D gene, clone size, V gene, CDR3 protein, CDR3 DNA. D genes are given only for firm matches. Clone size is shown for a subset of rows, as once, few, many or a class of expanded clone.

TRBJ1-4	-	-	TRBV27	CASKPIMGIAEKLFF	TGTGCCAGCAAACCAATTATGGGGATAGCGGAAAAACTGTTTTTT
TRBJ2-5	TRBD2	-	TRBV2	CASRGGLAGQETQYF	TGTGCCAGCAGGGGAGGGCTAGCGGGCCAAGAGACCCAGTACTTC
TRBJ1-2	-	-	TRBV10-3	CAISPGPKANYGYTF	TGTGCCATCAGCCCTGGGCCCAAGGCTAACTATGGCTACACCTTC
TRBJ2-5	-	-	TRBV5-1	CASSLWGTGETQYF	TGCGCCAGCAGCTTGTGGGGGACGGGGGAGACCCAGTACTTC
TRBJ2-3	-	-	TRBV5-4	CASSLYTDTQYF	TGTGCCAGCAGCTTGTATACAGATACGCAGTATTTT
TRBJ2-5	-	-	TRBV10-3	CAISESGGEETQYF	TGTGCCATCAGTGAGTCTGGGGGAGAAGAGACCCAGTACTTC
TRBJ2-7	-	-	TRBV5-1	CASSLTGNWEQYF	TGCGCCAGCAGCTTGACAGGGAACTGGGAGCAGTACTTC
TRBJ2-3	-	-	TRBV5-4	CASSLELGTSTDTQYF	TGTGCCAGCAGCTTGGAGTTAGGGACTAGCACAGATACGCAGTATTTT
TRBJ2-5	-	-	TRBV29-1	CSVEDGSAPGETQYF	TGCAGCGTTGAGGACGGGAGCGCGCCCGGAGAGACCCAGTACTTC
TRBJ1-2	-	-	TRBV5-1	CASSFQGTIEYGYTF	TGCGCCAGCAGCTTTCAGGGGACGATAGAATATGGCTACACCTTC
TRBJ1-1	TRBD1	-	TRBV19	CASRGAGQTAFF	TGTGCCAGTAGGGGTGCGGGACAGACAGCTTTCTTT
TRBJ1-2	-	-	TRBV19	CASSIKTSGGPRYTF	TGTGCCAGTAGTATTAAAACCTCGGGGGGCCCGCGCTACACCTTC
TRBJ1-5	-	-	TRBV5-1	CASSPGGAWDSNQPQHF	TGCGCCAGCAGCCCGGGGGGGGCTTGGGATAGCAATCAGCCCCAGCATTTT
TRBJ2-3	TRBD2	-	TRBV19	CASREVAGNTQYF	TGTGCCAGCCGTGAAGTAGCGGGGAATACGCAGTATTTT
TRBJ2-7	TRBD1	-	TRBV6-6	CASRTGTGLYEQYF	TGTGCCAGCAGAACCGGGACAGGTCTCTACGAGCAGTACTTC
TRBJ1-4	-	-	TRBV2	CASSEEQATNEKLFF	TGTGCCAGCAGTGAAGAGCAGGCAACTAATGAAAAACTGTTTTTT
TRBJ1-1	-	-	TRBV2	CASRLTTVSAFF	TGTGCCAGCAGGTTAACGACAGTCTCAGCTTTCTTT
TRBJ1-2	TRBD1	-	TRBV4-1	CASSQGSGTGEKGYTF	TGCGCCAGCAGCCAAGGATCCGGGACAGGGGAAAAGGGCTACACCTTC
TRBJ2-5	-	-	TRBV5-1	CASAGGSGETQYF	TGCGCCAGCGCTGGGGGGTCGGGGGAGACCCAGTACTTC
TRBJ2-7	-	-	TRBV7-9	CASSLDLSYEQYF	TGTGCCAGCAGCTTAGACCTGTCCTACGAGCAGTACTTC
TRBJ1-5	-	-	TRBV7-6	CASSVRVDQPQHF	TGTGCCAGCAGCGTCCGGGTGGATCAGCCCCAGCATTTT
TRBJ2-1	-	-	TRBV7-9	CASSLAVSSYNEQFF	TGTGCCAGCAGCTTAGCCGTGAGCTCCTACAATGAGCAGTTCTTC
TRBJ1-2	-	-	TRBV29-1	CSVDEGSPVGYTF	TGCAGCGTAGACGAAGGGTCCCCGGTGGGCTACACCTTC
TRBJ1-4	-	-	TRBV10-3	CASKGHSNEKLFF	TGTGCCTCAAAGGGACACTCTAATGAAAAACTGTTTTTT
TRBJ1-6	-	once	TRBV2	CASRQGRNSPLHF	TGTGCCAGCCGTCAAGGGAGGAATTCACCCCTCCACTTT
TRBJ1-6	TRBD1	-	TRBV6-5	CASSGTGDNSPLHF	TGTGCCAGCAGTGGGACAGGGGATAATTCACCCCTCCACTTT
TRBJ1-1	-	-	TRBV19	CASSITLNTEAFF	TGTGCCAGTAGTATCACTCTGAACACTGAAGCTTTCTTT
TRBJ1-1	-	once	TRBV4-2	CASSSWEGNRAPTEAFF	TGTGCCAGCAGCAGCTGGGAAGGGAACAGGGCACCCACTGAAGCTTTCTTT
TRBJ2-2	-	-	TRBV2	CASRAGMVDGELFF	TGTGCCAGCAGGGCGGGAATGGTTGACGGGGAGCTGTTTTTT
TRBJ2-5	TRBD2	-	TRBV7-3	CASSFSGGGETQYF	TGTGCCAGCAGCTTTAGCGGGGGTGGGGAGACCCAGTACTTC
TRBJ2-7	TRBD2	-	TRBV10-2	CASSESGSSGTF	TGCGCCAGCAGTGAGTCGGGGTCTAGCGGGACCTTC
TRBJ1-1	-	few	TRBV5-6	CASSLRDSYTEAFF	TGTGCCAGCAGCTTGCGGGACTCTTACACTGAAGCTTTCTTT
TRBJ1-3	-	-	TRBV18	CASSQDSGNTIYF	TGTGCCAGCTCACAGGACTCTGGAAACACCATATATTTT
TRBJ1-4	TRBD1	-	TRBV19	CASSIDTTGGEGDEKLFF	TGTGCCAGTAGTATAGATACGACAGGGGGCGAGGGGGACGAAAAACTGTTTTTT
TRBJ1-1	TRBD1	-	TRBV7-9	CARDRVNTEAFF	TGTGCCAGGGACAGGGTTAACACTGAAGCTTTCTTT
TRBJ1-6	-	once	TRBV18	CASSPLGGREASPLHF	TGTGCCAGCTCACCACTCGGTGGCAGGGAGGCTTCACCCCTCCACTTT
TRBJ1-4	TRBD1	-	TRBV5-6	CASSLGTGGNEKLFF	TGTGCCAGCAGCTTAGGGACAGGAGGCAATGAAAAACTGTTTTTT
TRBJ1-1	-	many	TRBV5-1	CASTKGLNTEAFF	TGCGCCAGCACTAAGGGCTTGAACACTGAAGCTTTCTTT
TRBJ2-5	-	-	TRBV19	CASSNRAQETQYF	TGTGCCAGTAGTAACCGGGCCCAAGAGACCCAGTACTTC
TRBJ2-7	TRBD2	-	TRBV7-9	CASSGTLLAGTSSYEQYF	TGTGCCAGCAGTGGTACCCTGCTAGCGGGGACGAGCTCCTACGAGCAGTACTTC
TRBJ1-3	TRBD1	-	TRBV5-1	CASSLAPGTASGNTIYF	TGCGCCAGCAGCTTGGCCCCCGGGACAGCCTCTGGAAACACCATATATTTT
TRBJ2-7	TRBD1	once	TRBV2	CAGKPGQGVWEQYF	TGTGCCGGCAAACCGGGACAGGGGGTATGGGAGCAGTACTTC
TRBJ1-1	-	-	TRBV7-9	CASSHPGGLDTEAFF	TGTGCCAGCAGCCACCCGGGGGGGCTGGACACTGAAGCTTTCTTT
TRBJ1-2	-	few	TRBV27	CASTNRGAHGGYTF	TGTGCCAGCACCAATAGGGGGGCTCATGGGGGCTACACCTTC
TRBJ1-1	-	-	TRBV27	CASTELDYTEAFF	TGTGCCAGCACCGAACTGGATTACACTGAAGCTTTCTTT
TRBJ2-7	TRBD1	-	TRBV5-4	CASSGGRTGTNEQYF	TGTGCCAGCAGCGGCGGCCGGACAGGGACCAACGAGCAGTACTTC
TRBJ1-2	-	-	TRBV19	CASESGEFSSNYGYTF	TGTGCCAGTGAATCTGGGGAGTTTTCCTCTAACTATGGCTACACCTTC
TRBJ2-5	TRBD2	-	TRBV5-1	CASSLVGGGAQETQYF	TGCGCCAGCAGCTTGGTCGGCGGGGGGGCTCAAGAGACCCAGTACTTC
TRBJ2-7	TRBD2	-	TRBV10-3	CAISGLAGVGEQYF	TGTGCCATCAGTGGGCTAGCGGGAGTAGGCGAGCAGTACTTC
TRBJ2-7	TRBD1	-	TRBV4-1	CASSQHLDRAYEQYF	TGCGCCAGCAGCCAGCACCTGGACAGGGCCTACGAGCAGTACTTC
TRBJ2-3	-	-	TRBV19	CASSIGTSITQYF	TGTGCCAGTAGTATCGGGACATCGATCACGCAGTATTTT